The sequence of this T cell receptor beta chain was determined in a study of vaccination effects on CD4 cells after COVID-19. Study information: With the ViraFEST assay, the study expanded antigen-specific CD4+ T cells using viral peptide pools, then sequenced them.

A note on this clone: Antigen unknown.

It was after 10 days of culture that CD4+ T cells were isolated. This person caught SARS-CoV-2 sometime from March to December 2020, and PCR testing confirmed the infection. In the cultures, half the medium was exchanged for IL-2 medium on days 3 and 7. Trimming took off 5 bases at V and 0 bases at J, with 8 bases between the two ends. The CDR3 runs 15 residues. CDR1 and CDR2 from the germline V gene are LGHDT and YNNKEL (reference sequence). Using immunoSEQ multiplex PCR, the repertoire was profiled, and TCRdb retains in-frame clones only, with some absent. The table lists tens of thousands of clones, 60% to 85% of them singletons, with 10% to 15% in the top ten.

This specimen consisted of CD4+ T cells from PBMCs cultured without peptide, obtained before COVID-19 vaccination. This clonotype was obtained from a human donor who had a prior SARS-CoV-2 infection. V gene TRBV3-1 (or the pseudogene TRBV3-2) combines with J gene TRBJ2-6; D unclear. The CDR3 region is CASSDWSSGANVLTF. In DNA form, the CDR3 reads TGTGCCAGCAGCGATTGGAGCTCTGGGGCCAACGTCCTGACTTTC.